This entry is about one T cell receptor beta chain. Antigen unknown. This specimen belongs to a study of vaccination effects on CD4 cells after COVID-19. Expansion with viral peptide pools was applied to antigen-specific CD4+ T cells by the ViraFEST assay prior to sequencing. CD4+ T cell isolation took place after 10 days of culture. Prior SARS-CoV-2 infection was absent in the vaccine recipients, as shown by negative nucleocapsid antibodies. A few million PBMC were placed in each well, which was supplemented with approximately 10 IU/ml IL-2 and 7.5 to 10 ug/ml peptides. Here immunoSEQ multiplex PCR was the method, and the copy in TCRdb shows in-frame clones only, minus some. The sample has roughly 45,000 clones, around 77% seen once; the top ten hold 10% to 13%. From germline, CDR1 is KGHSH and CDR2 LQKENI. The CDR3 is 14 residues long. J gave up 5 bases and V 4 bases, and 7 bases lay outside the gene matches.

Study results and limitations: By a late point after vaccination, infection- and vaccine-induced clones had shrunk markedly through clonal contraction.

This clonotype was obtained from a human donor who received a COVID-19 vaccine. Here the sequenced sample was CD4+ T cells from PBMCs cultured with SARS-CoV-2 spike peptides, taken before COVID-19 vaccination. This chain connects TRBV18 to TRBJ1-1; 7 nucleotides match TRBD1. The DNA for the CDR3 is TGTGCCAGCTCACGCGGGACAGCGGGGACTGAAGCTTTCTTT. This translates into CASSRGTAGTEAFF.